The 12 T cell receptor beta chains presented below share a single source sample, sequenced in a study of blood T cells in healthy people across ages. The second PCR ran about 6 to 12 cycles with a sample-barcoded 5' primer and J-beta primers. TCRdb independently ran MiXCR on the 5' RACE reads; one entry per CDR3 protein. In the table there are roughly 680,000 distinct CDR3 sequences, approximately 52% of which are singletons. Material for sequencing was blood. The receptors were sampled from an elderly woman in good health.

The chain joins TRBV10-3 to TRBJ2-7, with D unclear. Germline CDR1 is ENHRY and CDR2 is SYGVKD. The CDR3 consists of 19 residues. V was pared by 0 bases and J by 0 bases, with 21 bases between. Written as DNA, the CDR3 is TGTGCCATCAGTGAGTCGATTAGTCTCCCGACTGAGAACTCCTACGAGCAGTACTTC. Translating it yields CAISESISLPTENSYEQYF.

The chain combines TRBV20-1 with TRBJ2-7; 10 positions agree with TRBD2. The CDR3 loop spans 15 amino acids. Germline V lookup: CDR1 DFQATT, CDR2 SNEGSKA (reference sequence). V shed 6 bases and J 1 base; nucleotides not matched to a gene: 9. CDR3 amino acids: CSAPGALAGSYEQYF. As DNA, the CDR3 is TGCAGTGCCCCTGGAGCACTAGCGGGGTCCTACGAGCAGTACTTC.

V usage is TRBV7-2 and J usage is TRBJ2-3; the D is unclear. Germline CDR1 is SGHTA and CDR2 is FQGNSA. CDR3 size: 13 residues. V dropped 4 bases and J dropped 4 bases, with 9 bases sitting between them. The chain's CDR3 is CASSSRPPDTQYF. The CDR3 nucleotides read TGTGCCAGCAGCTCTAGGCCCCCAGATACGCAGTATTTT.

The chain has TRBV19 and TRBJ2-2; D unclear. Trimming removed 8 bases at V and 6 bases at J, with 13 bases between. CDR3 length: 13 amino acids. Germline CDR1 and CDR2: LNHDA and SQIVND (reference sequence). DNA for the CDR3: TGTGCCAGTGCTGAACCCCCGGCCGGGGAGCTGTTTTTT. Amino acid sequence: CASAEPPAGELFF.

This clonotype was detected only once. Since a much larger clone is just one base distant, this may be a read error. The gene calls are TRBV7-2 and TRBJ2-3; D may be TRBD2 (6 bases). The CDR3 consists of 15 residues. Germline V lookup: CDR1 SGHTA, CDR2 FQGNSA. V was cut by 3 bases and J by 4 bases, with 14 bases left in between. In DNA form, the CDR3 reads TGTGCCAGCAGCTTTAGGACTATCGGGGCAGATACGCAGTATTTT. As protein: CASSFRTIGADTQYF.

The chain is built from TRBV28 and TRBJ2-7; D gene unclear. The CDR3 runs 15 residues. The V end was cut by 6 bases, the J end by 2 bases, with 17 bases between. Looked up from germline, CDR1 is MDHEN and CDR2 is SYDVKM. The CDR3 loop reads CASRFGHWGPYEQYF. In DNA, the CDR3 is TGTGCCAGCAGGTTCGGGCACTGGGGTCCCTACGAGCAGTACTTC. Based on the CDR3 plus reference TRBV28 and TRBJ2-7, the full variable domain is DVKVTQSSRYLVKRTGEKVFLECVQDMDHENMFWYRQDPGLGLRLIYFSYDVKMKEKGDIPEGYSVSREKKERFSLILESASTNQTSMYLCASRFGHWGPYEQYFGPGTRLTVT.

This chain joins TRBV6-1 and TRBJ1-2; D remains ambiguous. The CDR3 totals 13 residues. With 3 bases removed from V and 6 bases from J, the gap between germline ends came to 11 bases. CDR1 is MNHNS and CDR2 is SASEGT in the germline V gene. This CDR3 is CASSDDRDDGYTF. The CDR3, as DNA: TGTGCCAGCAGTGACGATAGGGATGATGGCTACACCTTC.

The chain combines TRBV29-1 with TRBJ2-7; 10 bases are a match to TRBD1. The CDR3 covers 15 residues. Looked up from germline, CDR1 is SQVTM and CDR2 is ANQGSEA. The J segment lost 2 bases and the V segment lost 0 bases, leaving 4 bases of the junction unmatched. The CDR3 DNA reads TGCAGCGTTGAAGAGGGGGGACAGGGGCCCTACGAGCAGTACTTC. It codes for CSVEEGGQGPYEQYF.

This clonotype has just one count. The V gene is TRBV15, the J gene TRBJ2-1, with no clear D. The CDR3 is 11 residues long. The V end lost 5 bases, the J end lost 5 bases, and 4 bases lay between the germline ends. CDR1 and CDR2 (germline): LNHNV, YYDKDF (reference sequence). This chain's CDR3 is CATSLHNEQFF. DNA for the CDR3: TGTGCCACCAGCCTACACAATGAGCAGTTCTTC.

The CDR3 DNA is TGCAGTGCTAGTGCCCCGGGAGGGGTAGAACAGCCCCAGCATTTT. It specifies CSASAPGGVEQPQHF. J is TRBJ1-5 and V is TRBV20-1, with a weak D call TRBD1 (5 bases). The CDR3 sequence is 15 residues long. Germline assignment: CDR1 DFQATT and CDR2 SNEGSKA (reference sequence). Deletions cut 3 bases from V and 7 bases from J, with 19 bases between.

This clonotype was seen just once. A much bigger clone sits one base away, suggesting this may be a read error. The rearrangement links TRBV11-2 to TRBJ2-4; D may be TRBD1 or TRBD2 (5 bases each). The length of the CDR3 is 12 residues. The germline CDR1 and CDR2 sequences are SGHAT and FQNNGV. The CDR3 sequence: CTSSLKGTDQYF. The CDR3 nucleotides are TGTACCAGCAGCTTAAAAGGGACCGATCAGTACTTC.

Only a few counts were recorded for this clonotype. V usage is TRBV7-9 and J usage is TRBJ1-2; 9 positions match TRBD1. The germline gives CDR1 SEHNR, CDR2 FQNEAQ (reference sequence). V lost 4 bases, J lost 7 bases, and 7 bases stayed unmatched. The CDR3 runs 14 residues. CDR3 amino acids: CASSSGQGTGGYTF. As DNA, the CDR3 is TGTGCCAGCAGCTCGGGACAGGGAACGGGTGGCTACACCTTC.